The source of this T cell receptor beta chain is a study of naive and memory T cell subsets. In its sample, this clonotype was seen many times. Its antigen is unknown. Study-wide results and caveats: Tuberculin site TCR excess was interpreted as type IV hypersensitivity infiltration.

Germline CDR1 is SGHTA and CDR2 is FQGNSA. This CDR3 comprises 16 residues. Trimming left V 5 bases short and J 4 bases short, with 17 bases between. Treatment defined: skin biopsy from PPD injection site in Mantoux-positive individual. An oligonucleotide containing a UMI was ligated to the 3' end of TCR cDNA. Skin biopsies came from PPD injection sites in Mantoux-positive individuals. Unsorted total RNA, roughly 1 to 1,100 ng, was DNase treated before reverse transcription. Ligated cDNA underwent four rounds of PCR with nested alpha and beta constant region primers and SP2. For blood and skin samples, reverse transcription used TCR alpha and beta constant primers. TCRdb itself ran the UMI-ligation and nested PCR reads through MiXCR, one entry per CDR3 protein. Here the sample spans approximately 37,000 distinct CDR3 sequences, 11% being singletons.

Specimen: skin, collected from a tuberculin skin test site. The source is an adult in good health. V is TRBV7-2 and J is TRBJ1-4; D perhaps matches TRBD1 (5 bases). In DNA form, the CDR3 reads TGTGCCAGCAGCCGCAGGGAGAACGGACTTAATGAAAAACTGTTTTTT. Encoded protein: CASSRRENGLNEKLFF.